A single sample gave rise to the 31 T cell receptor beta chains below, sequenced in a study of neurological immune-mediated disorders. TCRdb reprocessed the 5' RACE reads via MiXCR and lists one record per CDR3 protein. This table has approximately 38,000 distinct CDR3 sequences, 11% appearing once. The sequenced sample consisted of CD4+ T cells from blood. The receptors were gathered from a woman aged 25-40 years with HTLV-1-associated myelopathy (HAM/TSP).

This clonotype was picked up many times. This chain links TRBV15 with TRBJ1-3; 8 nucleotides align to TRBD1. The CDR3 spans 17 residues. V dropped 3 bases and J dropped 4; count of bases not matched to a gene: 11. The germline CDR1 and CDR2 sequences are LNHNV and YYDKDF (reference sequence). The CDR3 sequence is CATSRYKGQGRGNTIYF. The DNA of the CDR3 is TGTGCCACCAGCAGGTATAAAGGACAGGGCCGGGGAAACACCATATATTTT. The full variable domain, in which reference TRBV15 and TRBJ1-3 provide the parts outside the CDR3, is DAMVIQNPRYQVTQFGKPVTLSCSQTLNHNVMYWYQQKSSQAPKLLFHYYDKDFNNEADTPDNFQSRRPNTSFCFLDIRSPGLGDTAMYLCATSRYKGQGRGNTIYFGEGSWLTVV.

This clonotype was found many times. The chain combines TRBV20-1 with TRBJ1-5, with 8 bases lining up with TRBD1. The CDR3 covers 13 residues. The junction had 4 bases not matched to a gene; V was cut back by 3 bases and J by 6 bases. Germline V gene lookup returns CDR1 DFQATT and CDR2 SNEGSKA (reference sequence). The DNA of the CDR3 is TGCAGTGCTAGTGCAGGGGGCGGTCAGCCCCAGCATTTT. Encoded protein: CSASAGGGQPQHF.

The CDR3 DNA follows: TGCAGTGCTAAAATGACAGCGCCCCGGTACGAGCAGTACTTC. It is translated as CSAKMTAPRYEQYF. The J gene is TRBJ2-7, the V gene TRBV20-1, with D possibly being TRBD1 (5 bases). The CDR3 spans 14 residues. Trimming shortened V by 4 bases and J by 4 bases, and 17 bases separated the two germline ends. CDR1 DFQATT and CDR2 SNEGSKA come from the germline V gene (reference sequence).

There are many counts of this clonotype. The chain combines TRBV6-5 with TRBJ2-3, with TRBD2 matching 8 bases. The CDR3 runs 16 residues. Germline V gene lookup returns CDR1 MNHEY and CDR2 SVGAGI. V was clipped by 0 bases and J by 1 base; unmatched bases: 3. This CDR3 is CASSYSKTSGTDTQYF. The DNA of the CDR3 is TGTGCCAGCAGTTACTCAAAGACTAGCGGCACAGATACGCAGTATTTT.

This clonotype was seen many times. The chain couples TRBV5-1 to TRBJ2-3; D is unresolved. The germline V and J ends were trimmed by 0 bases and 2 bases, with 7 bases remaining between them. CDR3 length: 14 residues. The V gene's germline CDR1 is SGHRS and CDR2 YFSETQ. CDR3 in amino acids: CASSLVSLTDTQYF. The CDR3 DNA reads TGCGCCAGCAGCTTGGTTTCTCTCACAGATACGCAGTATTTT.

This clonotype was seen more than once but under ten times. One end of the junction is discordant with germline, which a read error may explain. The chain combines TRBV4-1 with TRBJ2-7; TRBD1 is a possible D gene (5 bases). This CDR3 has 14 residues. Looked up from germline, CDR1 is MGHRA and CDR2 is YSYEKL. The CDR3 reads CATSKGPGSYEQYF. The CDR3 bases are TGCGCCACCAGCAAAGGACCAGGGTCCTACGAGCAGTACTTC.

This clonotype occurred many times. The CDR3 DNA reads TGTGCCAGCAGTTACTCGACTGGACAGGGGGTCGGTGGCTACACCTTC. Amino acid sequence: CASSYSTGQGVGGYTF. The chain combines TRBV6-6 with TRBJ1-2; 10 nucleotides line up with TRBD1. With 0 bases clipped from V and 7 bases from J, the junction kept 8 bases outside the gene matches. This CDR3 has 16 amino acids. Germline assignment: CDR1 MNHNY and CDR2 SVGAGI (reference sequence).

This clonotype has a count of ten or more. The rearrangement uses TRBV29-1 and TRBJ1-2, with 12 bases lining up with TRBD1. This CDR3 region has 12 residues. V was clipped by 7 bases and J by 8 bases; unmatched bases: 5. Per germline, CDR1 SQVTM and CDR2 ANQGSEA. CDR3 loop: CSGGTGGKGYTF. The CDR3 DNA is TGCAGCGGGGGGACAGGGGGCAAAGGCTACACCTTC.

The rearrangement uses TRBV25-1 and TRBJ2-7, with unresolved D. CDR3 length: 12 residues. CDR1 is MGHDK, CDR2 SYGVNS, per germline. V was pared by 2 bases and J by 5 bases, with 7 bases between. CDR3 amino acids: CASSEGGDEQYF. The CDR3 DNA reads as TGTGCCAGCAGTGAAGGTGGGGACGAGCAGTACTTC.

This clonotype was counted ten times or more. The chain carries TRBV12-3 or TRBV12-4 and TRBJ1-1, with a weak D call TRBD1 (6 bases). The CDR3 is made up of 16 amino acids. Trimming took off 5 bases at V and 1 base at J, with 17 bases between the two ends. CDR3 DNA sequence: TGTGCCAGCAGTCCGAGCTCGGGACACCGGAACACTGAAGCTTTCTTT. Translated: CASSPSSGHRNTEAFF.

This clonotype has at least ten counts. The chain employs TRBV11-2 and TRBJ1-1; no clear D. Trimming stripped 6 bases from V and 2 bases from J, with 7 bases between. Germline CDR1 is SGHAT and CDR2 is FQNNGV. The CDR3 is made up of 12 amino acids. The CDR3 DNA reads as TGTGCCAGCAGTATCATTAACACTGAAGCTTTCTTT. Translation: CASSIINTEAFF.

This clonotype was seen many times. The chain is built from TRBV15 and TRBJ2-1, with D tentatively TRBD2 (7 bases). The CDR3 has 16 amino acids. Trimming took 5 bases from V and 7 from J, leaving 21 bases between them. Germline loops: CDR1 LNHNV, CDR2 YYDKDF (reference sequence). CDR3 protein: CATSAFGGGAWNEQFF. The CDR3 nucleotides read TGTGCCACCAGCGCTTTTGGAGGGGGGGCATGGAATGAGCAGTTCTTC.

The sample holds many counts of this clonotype. This chain links TRBV4-1 with TRBJ2-2, with TRBD2 as a possible D gene (6 bases). CDR3 size: 15 residues. Germline V gives CDR1 MGHRA, CDR2 YSYEKL. Trimming stripped 4 bases from V and 0 bases from J, with 9 bases between. CDR3 nucleotide sequence: TGCGCCAGCAGCCGACGGGGGTCGAACACCGGGGAGCTGTTTTTT. Protein: CASSRRGSNTGELFF.

This clonotype counts as medium-sized. This chain links TRBV10-3 with TRBJ1-1; TRBD1 matches 7 bases. J gave up 0 bases and V 6 bases, and 1 base lay outside the gene matches. This CDR3 comprises 13 residues. Germline assignment: CDR1 ENHRY and CDR2 SYGVKD. The CDR3 DNA follows: TGTGCCATCAGACAGGGGCTGAACACTGAAGCTTTCTTT. Protein sequence: CAIRQGLNTEAFF.

This clonotype counts as medium-sized (0.01 to 0.1%). The chain joins TRBV20-1 to TRBJ1-6; 9 bases are shared with TRBD1. From germline, CDR1 is DFQATT and CDR2 SNEGSKA (reference sequence). The CDR3 is 15 residues long. V was pared by 3 bases and J by 7 bases, with 7 bases of the junction left unmatched. CDR3 DNA: TGCAGTGCTAGGGGTCGACAGGGGGGGAATTCACCCCTCCACTTT. It is translated as CSARGRQGGNSPLHF.

This clonotype was seen ten or more times. CDR3 amino acids: CASSPPSAYEQYF. The CDR3 nucleotides are TGTGCCAGCAGCCCGCCTAGTGCCTACGAGCAGTACTTC. The V and J genes are TRBV7-2 and TRBJ2-7; D is uncertain. Trimming removed 5 bases at V and 2 bases at J, with 10 bases between. The germline V gene encodes CDR1 SGHTA and CDR2 FQGNSA. CDR3 size: 13 residues. The full variable domain, with the rest looked up from reference TRBV7-2 and TRBJ2-7, is GAGVSQSPSNKVTEKGKDVELRCDPISGHTALYWYRQSLGQGLEFLIYFQGNSAPDKSGLPSDRFSAERTGGSVSTLTIQRTQQEDSAVYLCASSPPSAYEQYFGPGTRLTVT.

The chain employs TRBV6-1 and TRBJ1-2, with D possibly being TRBD1 (6 bases). Germline loops: CDR1 MNHNS, CDR2 SASEGT. The V gene lost 6 bases and the J gene lost 2 bases, with 13 bases spanning the gap. The CDR3 has 14 amino acids. The CDR3 nucleotides are TGTGCCAGCAGCGAAAGGACAGAAAACTATGGCTACACCTTC. This codes for CASSERTENYGYTF.

Comment on this clonotype: At one end, the junction sequence differs from germline, possibly due to a read error. V is TRBV20-1 and J is TRBJ1-1; unclear D gene. This CDR3 contains 15 residues. Germline V lookup: CDR1 DFQATT, CDR2 SNEGSKA (reference sequence). The CDR3 DNA reads as TGCAGTGCTAGAGCTAAAGGACGTCTGAACACTGAAGTTTTCTTT. Its protein product is CSARAKGRLNTEVFF.

This clonotype has a count of ten or more. The genes are TRBV5-1 and TRBJ1-1; D gene uncertain. This CDR3 spans 14 amino acids. CDR1 is SGHRS, CDR2 YFSETQ, per germline. V lost 0 bases to trimming and J lost 2 bases, with 8 bases between them. This chain's CDR3 is CASSLDVFNTEAFF. The CDR3, as DNA: TGCGCCAGCAGCTTGGATGTTTTTAACACTGAAGCTTTCTTT.

This clonotype was counted many times. The V gene is TRBV20-1, the J gene TRBJ2-2; 7 nucleotides line up with TRBD1. Trimming at V came to 3 bases and at J to 2 bases, leaving 3 bases not matched to a gene. Germline assignment: CDR1 DFQATT and CDR2 SNEGSKA (reference sequence). The CDR3 is 14 amino acids. The CDR3 DNA follows: TGCAGTGCTAGGCCAGGGGGAAACACCGGGGAGCTGTTTTTT. Protein sequence: CSARPGGNTGELFF.

This clonotype was seen at least ten times. The chain uses TRBV7-9 and TRBJ2-7; D gene uncertain. The CDR3 runs 13 residues. With 6 bases removed from V and 2 bases from J, the gap between germline ends came to 11 bases. Germline V gives CDR1 SEHNR, CDR2 FQNEAQ (reference sequence). Here the CDR3 reads CASRGGGPYEQYF. Written as DNA, the CDR3 is TGTGCCAGCAGAGGCGGCGGTCCCTACGAGCAGTACTTC.

Ten or more counts support this clonotype. The CDR3 sequence: CASSLGQGVPVEQYF. CDR3 in DNA: TGCGCCAGCAGCTTGGGACAGGGGGTTCCGGTCGAGCAGTACTTC. The gene calls are TRBV5-1 and TRBJ2-7; 9 bases are a match to TRBD1. V lost 0 bases to trimming and J lost 6 bases; unmatched junction nucleotides: 7. CDR3 size: 15 residues. Germline CDR1 and CDR2: SGHRS and YFSETQ. The complete variable domain, with remaining parts taken from reference TRBV5-1 and TRBJ2-7, reads KAGVTQTPRYLIKTRGQQVTLSCSPISGHRSVSWYQQTPGQGLQFLFEYFSETQRNKGNFPGRFSGRQFSNSRSEMNVSTLELGDSALYLCASSLGQGVPVEQYFGPGTRLTVT.

This clonotype was found many times. Here the CDR3 DNA reads TGCGCCAGCAGCTTGGGGGCGGGGGCCCACAATGAGCAGTTCTTC. Amino acid sequence: CASSLGAGAHNEQFF. The chain recombines TRBV5-1 with TRBJ2-1; possibly TRBD2 for D (7 bases). V shed 0 bases and J shed 5 bases, with 12 bases lying between them. CDR3 length: 15 amino acids. Germline V gives CDR1 SGHRS, CDR2 YFSETQ.

This clonotype was recorded many times. The J gene is TRBJ1-5, the V gene TRBV19, with TRBD1 matching 7 bases. This CDR3 comprises 16 residues. Germline lookup yields CDR1 LNHDA and CDR2 SQIVND (reference sequence). The trim removed 2 bases at V and 5 bases at J, leaving 9 bases unmatched. As DNA, the CDR3 is TGTGCCAGTAGTATATCCAGGGGGAGACGAGATCAGCCCCAGCATTTT. Translated, it gives CASSISRGRRDQPQHF.

This clonotype was seen many times. The rearrangement joins TRBV5-1 to TRBJ1-1; no definite D call. Germline V gives CDR1 SGHRS, CDR2 YFSETQ. The V end lost 5 bases, the J end lost 1 base, and 12 bases lay between the germline ends. The CDR3 extends over 14 amino acids. CDR3 nucleotide sequence: TGCGCCAGCAGGGAAATCCTCGCGAACACTGAAGCTTTCTTT. Protein: CASREILANTEAFF. The variable domain in full, with the rest retrieved from reference TRBV5-1 and TRBJ1-1, is KAGVTQTPRYLIKTRGQQVTLSCSPISGHRSVSWYQQTPGQGLQFLFEYFSETQRNKGNFPGRFSGRQFSNSRSEMNVSTLELGDSALYLCASREILANTEAFFGQGTRLTVV.

CDR3 sequence reads: CASSHHRDRDTEAFF. The CDR3 nucleotides are TGCGCCAGCAGTCACCACCGGGACAGGGACACTGAAGCTTTCTTT. This sequence joins TRBV23-1 and TRBJ1-1; 9 nucleotides line up with TRBD1. TRBV23-1 is placed among ORFs of uncertain function. Losses at the gene ends were 3 bases for V and 3 bases for J; bases not matched to a gene: 5. The CDR3 length is 15 residues.

This clonotype was found many times. This chain links TRBV6-6 with TRBJ2-3; no definite D call. V lost 6 bases, J lost 3 bases, and 7 bases lay in between. The CDR3 runs 12 residues. The germline V gene encodes CDR1 MNHNY and CDR2 SVGAGI (reference sequence). The CDR3 loop reads CASRDGTDTQYF. CDR3 bases: TGTGCCAGCAGGGATGGGACAGATACGCAGTATTTT.

This clonotype has ten or more counts. CDR3: CSAIVENTEAFF. The CDR3 DNA is TGCAGTGCTATTGTGGAGAACACTGAAGCTTTCTTT. V gene TRBV20-1 combines with J gene TRBJ1-1; no reliable D call. The ends were cut back, 4 bases at V and 1 base at J, with 7 bases in the middle. Per germline, CDR1 DFQATT and CDR2 SNEGSKA (reference sequence). The CDR3 contains 12 residues.

This clonotype occurred a few times. The chain employs TRBV6-5 and TRBJ2-7; TRBD2 matches at 11 bases. Germline CDR1 is MNHEY and CDR2 is SVGAGI. The CDR3 is 14 residues long. J gave up 2 bases and V 6 bases, and 3 bases lay outside the gene matches. The chain's CDR3 is CASRVSGGAYEQYF. For the CDR3, the DNA is TGTGCCAGCAGGGTTAGCGGGGGGGCCTACGAGCAGTACTTC.

The sample holds many counts of this clonotype. The CDR3 bases are TGTGCCAGCAGCTACAGGGGGACAGGGGGCGTGAACGAGCAGTACTTC. It yields the protein CASSYRGTGGVNEQYF. The V gene is TRBV5-6, the J gene TRBJ2-7; TRBD1 matches at 12 bases. J lost 5 bases, V lost 3 bases, and 9 bases had no gene match. The germline CDR1 and CDR2 sequences are SGHDT and YYEEEE. The CDR3 loop spans 16 amino acids.

This clonotype was recorded at least ten times. The CDR3 DNA reads TGTGCCAGCAGGTCATCCGTCTCTGGGGCCAACGTCCTGACTTTC. Its protein is CASRSSVSGANVLTF. This chain uses TRBV6-5 with TRBJ2-6; D gene uncertain. Germline CDR1 MNHEY, CDR2 SVGAGI. Trimming shortened V by 6 bases and J by 0 bases, and 9 bases separated the two germline ends. The length of the CDR3 is 15 residues.